The source of this T cell receptor (beta chain) is a study of blood T cell repertoires in COVID-19. Study summary: Spain, Italy and the United States supplied samples that represented acute and convalescent COVID-19. Sample material is recorded as cDNA or gDNA derived from T cells, B-cell-depleted T cells, or PBMCs.

V lost 6 bases to trimming and J lost 5 bases; unmatched junction nucleotides: 3. Germline loops: CDR1 LNHDA, CDR2 SQIVND (reference sequence). The CDR3 is 13 residues long. Study processing details: Estimated nucleated cell counts came from reference gene primer amplification. Some clones are missing from TCRdb's copy, which holds only in-frame ones; the method was immunoSEQ multiplex PCR. V and J calls and clone size are given by that table; D and trimming were obtained from the DNA. The table includes under 100,000 clones, around 86% detected once. This chain links TRBV19 with TRBJ1-4; 7 positions agree with TRBD1. Sequenced sample: peripheral blood. The receptor was derived from a woman aged 70-85 years with acute or convalescent COVID-19. CDR3 residues: CASRDRVNEKLFF. Written as DNA, the CDR3 is TGTGCCAGTAGAGACAGGGTAAATGAAAAACTGTTTTTT.